This T cell receptor (beta chain) was found in a study of blood T cell repertoires in COVID-19. Study information: The United States, Italy and Spain provided the acute and convalescent COVID-19 samples. T cells, B-cell-depleted T cells, or PBMCs provided the cDNA or gDNA that served as material.

Trimming took 2 bases from V and 1 from J, leaving 12 bases between them. The germline gives CDR1 SGHVS, CDR2 FQNEAQ. The CDR3 runs to 17 residues. In the original processing: Scientists estimated how many nucleated cells there were by amplifying reference gene primers. Libraries were prepared by immunoSEQ multiplex PCR; TCRdb keeps only in-frame clonotypes and omits some of them. V and J calls and clone size are copied from that table; D and trimming were computed from the DNA. The sample has 120,000 to 150,000 clones, approximately 90% seen once; the top ten hold under 15%. Patients in Seattle were enrolled during active infection, then followed longitudinally.

Sequences were obtained from peripheral blood. The V and J genes are TRBV7-8 and TRBJ2-6, with D hard to call. The clonotype was recovered from a man younger than 35 with COVID-19, enrolled during active disease. CDR3 sequence reads: CASSLSRRQSGANVLTF. The CDR3 nucleotides read TGTGCCAGCAGCTTATCGAGGCGCCAGTCTGGGGCCAACGTCCTGACTTTC.